Many counts were recorded for the clone carrying this TCR beta chain. Its antigen is as yet unknown. Germline V gene data show CDR1 as PRHDT and CDR2 as FYEKMQ (reference sequence). CDR3 length: 13 amino acids. J lost 6 bases, V lost 5 bases, and 3 bases had no gene match. TCRdb itself ran the 5' RACE reads through MiXCR, one entry per CDR3 protein. Of a few hundred thousand distinct CDR3 sequences detected, around 10% appear once; the ten largest clones hold 6% to 7.5%. This specimen comes from a study of CD8 T cells in ankylosing spondylitis. Whole-study results and caveats: Blood of patients with ankylosing spondylitis appeared to be characterized by a TCR beta motif of several highly homologous variants. Relatively rare in peripheral blood, disease-linked clones were also CD8+.

Sequenced: blood, either unsorted or a sorted T cell fraction (not recorded which). The TCR was taken from a male donor with ankylosing spondylitis or in good health (not recorded which). The J gene is TRBJ2-1, the V gene TRBV13; 8 positions match TRBD2. CDR3 sequence: CASSPGGGNEQFF. DNA for the CDR3: TGTGCCAGCAGCCCCGGGGGGGGCAATGAGCAGTTCTTC. Full variable domain (remainder filled in from reference TRBV13 and TRBJ2-1): AAGVIQSPRHLIKEKRETATLKCYPIPRHDTVYWYQQGPGQDPQFLISFYEKMQSDKGSIPDRFSAQQFSDYHSELNMSSLELGDSALYFCASSPGGGNEQFFGPGTRLTVL.